The rows below give T cell receptor beta chains drawn from one sample of a study of cytomegalovirus exposure and HLA in healthy donors. Sequencing was performed with immunoSEQ multiplex PCR; in TCRdb, only in-frame clones are kept and a portion is missing. The sample shows approximately 150,000 clones, roughly 76% of them seen only once. Sequencing was carried out using PBMCs. The source is a woman between 45 and 65 years old in good health and CMV-seronegative. Each CDR3 is given with its conserved first and last residue. D genes are given only for firm matches. Clone size is shown for a subset of rows, as once, few, many or a class of expanded clone.

d_gene: NA
abundance: NA
j_gene: TRBJ2-3
v_gene: TRBV9
CDR3nt: TGTGCCAGCAGCCCCCAAATTGCAGATACGCAGTATTTT
CDR3aa: CASSPQIADTQYF

d_gene: TRBD1
abundance: NA
j_gene: TRBJ1-2
v_gene: TRBV7-9
CDR3nt: TGTGCCAGCAGCTTAGGAGGGACAGGGGGCCGAGGCTACACCTTC
CDR3aa: CASSLGGTGGRGYTF

d_gene: NA
abundance: NA
j_gene: TRBJ1-2
v_gene: TRBV20-1
CDR3nt: TGCAGTGCTACAGGGTACTATGGCTACACCTTC
CDR3aa: CSATGYYGYTF

d_gene: TRBD1
abundance: NA
j_gene: TRBJ1-1
v_gene: TRBV7-2
CDR3nt: TGTGCCAGCAGCCTCGACAGGGGATGGGGCACTGAAGCTTTCTTT
CDR3aa: CASSLDRGWGTEAFF

d_gene: TRBD1
abundance: NA
j_gene: TRBJ1-4
v_gene: TRBV15
CDR3nt: TGTGCCACCAGCAGGGGGACAGGGTATGAAAAACTGTTTTTT
CDR3aa: CATSRGTGYEKLFF

d_gene: NA
abundance: NA
j_gene: TRBJ2-5
v_gene: TRBV28
CDR3nt: TGTGCCAGCAGTCCCCCAGAGGTGACCCAAGAGACCCAGTACTTC
CDR3aa: CASSPPEVTQETQYF

d_gene: NA
abundance: once
j_gene: TRBJ1-3
v_gene: TRBV6-1
CDR3nt: TGTGCCAGCAGTGAAGGGGCGACTGGAAACACCATATATTTT
CDR3aa: CASSEGATGNTIYF

d_gene: TRBD1
abundance: NA
j_gene: TRBJ2-7
v_gene: TRBV10-2
CDR3nt: TGCGCCAGCAGCTTTGCGGTAGGGACAGGGGGCTACGAGCAGTACTTC
CDR3aa: CASSFAVGTGGYEQYF

d_gene: NA
abundance: NA
j_gene: TRBJ2-1
v_gene: TRBV11-2
CDR3nt: TGTGCCAGCAGAATTGGGGGGGCGGGCAAGCAGTTCTTC
CDR3aa: CASRIGGAGKQFF

d_gene: TRBD2
abundance: NA
j_gene: TRBJ2-1
v_gene: TRBV5-6
CDR3nt: TGTGCCAGCAGCTTCGGAGCGGGGGGTCAGAGTGAGCAGTTCTTC
CDR3aa: CASSFGAGGQSEQFF